This entry lists 6 T cell receptor beta chains sequenced from one sample in a study of blood T cell repertoires in COVID-19. Libraries were prepared by immunoSEQ multiplex PCR; TCRdb keeps only in-frame clonotypes and omits some of them. The table records around 260,000 clones, around 80% of them present only once. Sequencing input: peripheral blood. These receptors were collected from a man in his sixties with acute or convalescent COVID-19.

This chain connects TRBV6-5 to TRBJ2-7; 8 nucleotides line up with TRBD1. CDR3 length: 14 residues. Germline trimming cut 4 bases from V and 3 bases from J; bases unmatched to any gene: 5. The V gene's germline CDR1 is MNHEY and CDR2 SVGAGI. This CDR3 reads CASSFRTGNYEQYF. CDR3 DNA: TGTGCCAGCAGTTTTAGGACAGGGAACTACGAGCAGTACTTC.

The chain uses TRBV7-9 and TRBJ2-5; 7 bases map to TRBD1. The CDR3 consists of 14 residues. Looked up from germline, CDR1 is SEHNR and CDR2 is FQNEAQ (reference sequence). V lost 11 bases and J lost 5; bases outside the gene matches: 14. This CDR3 is CAGQTGSVGETQYF. CDR3 nucleotide sequence: TGTGCCGGCCAGACAGGGTCTGTCGGGGAGACCCAGTACTTC. Full variable domain (outside the CDR3, taken from reference TRBV7-9 and TRBJ2-5): DTGVSQNPRHKITKRGQNVTFRCDPISEHNRLYWYRQTLGQGPEFLTYFQNEAQLEKSRLLSDRFSAERPKGSFSTLEIQRTEQGDSAMYLCAGQTGSVGETQYFGPGTRLLVL.

The rearrangement joins TRBV19 to TRBJ2-1; 8 bases are a match to TRBD1. With V trimmed by 5 bases and J by 6 bases, 6 bases remained unmatched. CDR1 and CDR2 from the germline V gene are LNHDA and SQIVND (reference sequence). The CDR3 has 14 amino acids. The CDR3 region is CASSGPGGVNEQFF. For the CDR3, the DNA is TGTGCCAGTAGTGGTCCAGGGGGCGTCAATGAGCAGTTCTTC. Together with reference TRBV19 and TRBJ2-1, the CDR3 gives the full variable domain: DGGITQSPKYLFRKEGQNVTLSCEQNLNHDAMYWYRQDPGQGLRLIYYSQIVNDFQKGDIAEGYSVSREKKESFPLTVTSAQKNPTAFYLCASSGPGGVNEQFFGPGTRLTVL.

The sample holds one count of this clone. The rearrangement uses TRBV7-3 and TRBJ2-5; the match to TRBD2 covers 10 bases. There are 14 residues in the CDR3. Germline assignment: CDR1 SGHTA and CDR2 FQGTGA. The V segment lost 5 bases and the J segment 2 bases; nucleotides outside the gene matches: 2. The chain's CDR3 is CASSPSGRQETQYF. The CDR3 nucleotides are TGTGCCAGCAGCCCTAGCGGGAGACAAGAGACCCAGTACTTC.

This sequence joins TRBV6-5 and TRBJ1-4, with TRBD1 as a possible D gene (6 bases). The CDR3 is made up of 15 amino acids. Germline CDR1 MNHEY, CDR2 SVGAGI. The ends were cut back, 7 bases at V and 2 bases at J, with 14 bases in the middle. The CDR3 spells CASMEGGRTNEKLFF. As DNA, the CDR3 is TGTGCCAGCATGGAGGGGGGGAGGACTAATGAAAAACTGTTTTTT.

The chain is built from TRBV7-9 and TRBJ1-1, with D possibly being TRBD1 (6 bases). Germline V gives CDR1 SEHNR, CDR2 FQNEAQ (reference sequence). The V end lost 0 bases, the J end lost 1 base, and 18 bases lay between the germline ends. CDR3 length: 18 amino acids. CDR3 protein: CASSLARQEVWRNTEAFF. The CDR3 DNA reads TGTGCCAGCAGCTTAGCCCGACAGGAAGTTTGGAGGAACACTGAAGCTTTCTTT.